These T cell receptor beta chains were read from a single sample in a study of cytomegalovirus exposure and HLA in healthy donors. Repertoires were generated with immunoSEQ multiplex PCR, while TCRdb's copy carries only in-frame clones and drops some. The sample carries under 200,000 clones, roughly 85% recorded once. The sequenced material came from PBMCs. The receptors stem from a woman aged 50 to 60 in good health and CMV-seronegative. CDR3s include the opening cysteine and the closing phenylalanine or tryptophan. A D gene is named only where the DNA matches it firmly. A clone size is listed for some rows: how often the clone was seen (once, few, many), or a class if it is expanded.

J,size,D,V,CDR3
TRBJ1-4,.,.,TRBV5-5,CASSLPTDSNEKLFF
TRBJ1-6,.,TRBD1,TRBV28,CASSHRQGSLNNSPLHF
TRBJ2-1,once,.,TRBV28,CASSGAPSSYNEQFF
TRBJ2-1,.,.,TRBV28,CASSLKSGSDYNEQFF
TRBJ2-5,.,TRBD1,TRBV15,CATSRDRDRGETQYF
TRBJ2-7,.,.,TRBV7-9,CASSWGGESYEQYF
TRBJ1-4,.,.,TRBV5-4,CASSSDSTNEKLFF
TRBJ1-2,few,.,TRBV4-3,CASSRDGNYGYTF
TRBJ2-1,once,.,TRBV6-5,CASSYNSARDEQFF
TRBJ1-5,.,TRBD1,TRBV30,CAWSTQGAQPQHF
TRBJ2-7,.,TRBD1,TRBV27,CASRPDRGTSYEQYF